By share of the sample, the clone carrying this T cell receptor beta chain is medium-sized. Its antigen is unknown. Data came from immunoSEQ multiplex PCR; TCRdb stores just in-frame clones and leaves some out. The sample includes 45,000 to 60,000 clones, 65% to 85% of them seen just once. CDR1 and CDR2 from the germline V gene are KGHSH and LQKENI. The CDR3 length is 14 residues. V lost 3 bases to trimming and J lost 1 base, with 8 bases between them. This entry belongs to a study of PD-1 blockade in classical Hodgkin lymphoma. General observations from the study: TCR diversity in CD4+, not CD8+, cells rose significantly by C4D1. Partial responders and progressors had significantly lower baseline TCR diversity.

In every patient, relapse followed autologous stem cell transplantation, while exposure to brentuximab vedotin differed. Relapsed/refractory classical Hodgkin lymphoma patients had complete, partial or progressive responses. This clonotype was obtained from a human donor with classical Hodgkin lymphoma. This sequence joins TRBV18 and TRBJ2-3; D uncertain. The sequences come from peripheral blood mononuclear cells (PBMCs), collected at baseline. CDR3 loop: CASSPPGRTDTQYF. The CDR3 nucleotides read TGTGCCAGCTCACCCCCGGGCCGCACAGATACGCAGTATTTT. Combining the CDR3 with reference TRBV18 and TRBJ2-3 gives the whole variable domain NAGVMQNPRHLVRRRGQEARLRCSPMKGHSHVYWYRQLPEEGLKFMVYLQKENIIDESGMPKERFSAEFPKEGPSILRIQQVVRGDSAAYFCASSPPGRTDTQYFGPGTRLTVL.